One sample yielded the 22 T cell receptor beta chains listed below, sequenced in a study of memory CD4+ T cells and cytomegalovirus serostatus. Single viable CD3+CD4+CD8-CD45RO+ cells were sorted as the memory CD4+ T cells. Assay: immunoSEQ multiplex PCR; the TCRdb copy retains only in-frame clones and omits some. Of more than 45,000 clones in the sample, 78% were seen once. Source material: memory CD4+ T cells from blood. All receptors derive from an adult in good health and CMV-seronegative.

The chain employs TRBV19 and TRBJ1-2; TRBD1 matches 10 bases. The germline CDR1 and CDR2 sequences are LNHDA and SQIVND (reference sequence). The CDR3 loop spans 14 amino acids. With 7 bases clipped from V and 4 bases from J, the junction kept 6 bases outside the gene matches. The CDR3 DNA is TGTGCCAGTAAGGAGACAGGGGGCGCCTATGGCTACACCTTC. This codes for CASKETGGAYGYTF.

This sequence joins TRBV5-4 and TRBJ1-2, with D unclear. Germline loops: CDR1 SGHNT, CDR2 YYREEE (reference sequence). The ends were cut back, 1 base at V and 4 bases at J, with 11 bases in the middle. This CDR3 has 14 residues. CDR3 bases: TGTGCCAGCAGCTTGAGTGGTCGGGGCTATGGCTACACCTTC. It is translated as CASSLSGRGYGYTF. The full variable domain, completed using reference TRBV5-4 and TRBJ1-2, is ETGVTQSPTHLIKTRGQQVTLRCSSQSGHNTVSWYQQALGQGPQFIFQYYREEENGRGNFPPRFSGLQFPNYSSELNVNALELDDSALYLCASSLSGRGYGYTFGSGTRLTVV.

The rearrangement joins TRBV19 to TRBJ2-5; 15 nucleotides match TRBD2. The germline CDR1 and CDR2 sequences are LNHDA and SQIVND (reference sequence). The CDR3 is 17 residues long. Germline trimming cut 1 base from V and 5 bases from J; bases unmatched to any gene: 5. In DNA form, the CDR3 reads TGTGCCAGTAGTATAGTGGGACTAGCGGGAGGTCGGGAGACCCAGTACTTC. Protein product: CASSIVGLAGGRETQYF.

This chain joins TRBV30 and TRBJ1-2; 11 bases match TRBD1. Germline V gives CDR1 GTSNPN, CDR2 SVGIG (reference sequence). The CDR3 loop spans 14 amino acids. V was pared by 3 bases and J by 7 bases, with 7 bases of the junction left unmatched. Here the CDR3 DNA reads TGTGCCTGGAGGAGTCCTGGGACAGGGGGTGGCTACACCTTC. Translating it yields CAWRSPGTGGGYTF. The full variable domain, with the rest looked up from reference TRBV30 and TRBJ1-2, is SQTIHQWPATLVQPVGSPLSLECTVEGTSNPNLYWYRQAAGRGLQLLFYSVGIGQISSEVPQNLSASRPQDRQFILSSKKLLLSDSGFYLCAWRSPGTGGGYTFGSGTRLTVV.

This rearrangement joins TRBV7-2 to TRBJ2-5; D is possibly TRBD1 (6 bases). The end of the DNA is better explained by TRBJ2-7, so the J call may be wrong. Looked up from germline, CDR1 is SGHTA and CDR2 is FQGNSA. This CDR3 is built from 14 residues. The CDR3 spells CASSPSTGVHEQYF. Written as DNA, the CDR3 is TGTGCCAGCAGCCCCTCGACAGGAGTTCACGAGCAGTACTTC.

V is TRBV19 and J is TRBJ2-5; weak D call: TRBD2 (6 bases). Germline V gene sequence: CDR1 LNHDA, CDR2 SQIVND (reference sequence). CDR3 size: 14 residues. Trimming stripped 6 bases from V and 1 base from J, with 12 bases between. The CDR3 spells CASRGLGGQETQYF. The CDR3, as DNA: TGTGCCAGTAGAGGCCTGGGGGGCCAAGAGACCCAGTACTTC.

V gene TRBV5-6 combines with J gene TRBJ1-2; D gene ambiguous. CDR1 is SGHDT, CDR2 YYEEEE, per germline. The CDR3 runs to 17 residues. Trimming removed 0 bases at V and 0 bases at J, with 15 bases between. CDR3 sequence (DNA): TGTGCCAGCAGCTTGGCCGAGGTGAGGAACTCTAACTATGGCTACACCTTC. It encodes CASSLAEVRNSNYGYTF.

The V and J genes are TRBV30 and TRBJ2-2; D perhaps matches TRBD2 (6 bases). The germline V gene has CDR1 GTSNPN and CDR2 SVGIG (reference sequence). Trimming removed 5 bases from V and 7 bases from J, with 17 bases in between. The CDR3 is made up of 14 amino acids. The CDR3 region has the DNA TGTGCCTGGGGGGCTTTTAGCGGTGGCGGGGAGCTGTTTTTT. As protein: CAWGAFSGGGELFF.

The DNA for the CDR3 is TGTGCCAGCAGCCGCGACAGGGGCGATAGCAATCAGCCCCAGCATTTT. Its protein product is CASSRDRGDSNQPQHF. The chain is built from TRBV6-6 and TRBJ1-5; 8 bases are shared with TRBD1. The V segment lost 6 bases and the J segment 0 bases; nucleotides outside the gene matches: 7. The CDR3 contains 16 residues. Germline V lookup: CDR1 MNHNY, CDR2 SVGAGI (reference sequence).

The chain has TRBV29-1 and TRBJ2-7; D is perhaps TRBD2 (6 bases). The germline CDR1 and CDR2 sequences are SQVTM and ANQGSEA. Trimming removed 5 bases from V and 1 base from J, with 6 bases in between. This CDR3 is 11 amino acids long. In DNA, the CDR3 is TGCAGCGTTCGGGAGTCCTACGAGCAGTACTTC. The encoded protein is CSVRESYEQYF.

The gene calls are TRBV5-1 and TRBJ2-4; D might be TRBD1 (6 bases). CDR1 SGHRS and CDR2 YFSETQ come from the germline V gene. The germline V and J ends were trimmed by 3 bases and 3 bases, with 13 bases remaining between them. CDR3 length equals 15 residues. CDR3 bases: TGCGCCAGCAGCTCAACAGGGTTTGGCAAAAACATTCAGTACTTC. Protein: CASSSTGFGKNIQYF.

The gene calls are TRBV20-1 and TRBJ2-7; D remains unclear. Germline lookup yields CDR1 DFQATT and CDR2 SNEGSKA (reference sequence). With 5 bases removed from V and 3 bases from J, the gap between germline ends came to 8 bases. The CDR3 spans 11 residues. The CDR3 nucleotides are TGCAGTGCTCCCTTATTCTACGAGCAGTACTTC. This translates into CSAPLFYEQYF.

The chain employs TRBV5-1 and TRBJ2-7; no clear D. The germline V and J ends were trimmed by 4 bases and 0 bases, with 8 bases remaining between them. Looked up from germline, CDR1 is SGHRS and CDR2 is YFSETQ. This CDR3 is built from 13 residues. CDR3 in amino acids: CASSADSSYEQYF. In DNA form, the CDR3 reads TGCGCCAGCAGCGCCGATAGCTCCTACGAGCAGTACTTC.

V and J are TRBV6-6 and TRBJ1-5; 8 bases align to TRBD1. J was trimmed by 7 bases and V by 2 bases; bases with no gene match: 4. Germline loops: CDR1 MNHNY, CDR2 SVGAGI (reference sequence). This CDR3 is built from 14 residues. This CDR3 reads CASSYGQGRQPQHF. CDR3 DNA: TGTGCCAGCAGTTACGGACAGGGACGGCAGCCCCAGCATTTT.

The chain couples TRBV7-9 to TRBJ2-7, with D possibly TRBD1 on 6 matching bases. Germline V gives CDR1 SEHNR, CDR2 FQNEAQ (reference sequence). The CDR3 spans 14 residues. Trimming pared 6 bases from V and 2 bases from J, leaving 14 bases between. The CDR3 DNA reads TGTGCCAGCAGGCCGAACCGGGACACCTACGAGCAGTACTTC. Its protein product is CASRPNRDTYEQYF. Complete variable domain (other parts from reference TRBV7-9 and TRBJ2-7): DTGVSQNPRHKITKRGQNVTFRCDPISEHNRLYWYRQTLGQGPEFLTYFQNEAQLEKSRLLSDRFSAERPKGSFSTLEIQRTEQGDSAMYLCASRPNRDTYEQYFGPGTRLTVT.

This clone was seen a few times. The chain uses TRBV30 and TRBJ1-6; 7 bases are shared with TRBD1. Germline V gene lookup returns CDR1 GTSNPN and CDR2 SVGIG (reference sequence). CDR3 size: 14 residues. Trimming removed 0 bases from V and 6 bases from J; junction bases left unmatched: 2. This CDR3 is CAWSVGQVNSPLHF. CDR3 coding DNA: TGTGCCTGGAGTGTCGGACAGGTTAATTCACCCCTCCACTTT.

The rearrangement links TRBV6-1 to TRBJ2-1; possibly TRBD2 for D (6 bases). The germline V gene encodes CDR1 MNHNS and CDR2 SASEGT. The V end was cut by 3 bases, the J end by 7 bases, with 16 bases between. This CDR3 is built from 15 residues. CDR3 DNA: TGTGCCAGCAGTGAGGGGGGATCGGGTGGAAATGAGCAGTTCTTC. Translated, it gives CASSEGGSGGNEQFF.

The V and J genes are TRBV2 and TRBJ1-6; D remains unclear. CDR3 length: 13 residues. The ends were cut back, 7 bases at V and 7 bases at J, with 11 bases in the middle. CDR1 and CDR2 (germline): SNHLY, FYNNEI. CDR3 loop: CASKRAENSPLHF. The CDR3 region has the DNA TGTGCCAGCAAGAGGGCAGAAAATTCACCCCTCCACTTT.

V is TRBV6-1 and J is TRBJ2-7, with TRBD2 matching over 7 bases. The CDR3 runs to 14 residues. Germline CDR1 is MNHNS and CDR2 is SASEGT. Trimming removed 2 bases from V and 2 bases from J; junction bases left unmatched: 3. The CDR3 DNA reads as TGTGCCAGCAGTGAATTGGGGGGGGCCTACGAGCAGTACTTC. Protein: CASSELGGAYEQYF.

The rearrangement uses TRBV2 and TRBJ1-6, with D possibly TRBD1 on 5 matching bases. CDR1 and CDR2 (germline): SNHLY, FYNNEI. This CDR3 comprises 15 residues. The V end was cut by 6 bases, the J end by 1 base, with 10 bases between. The CDR3 is CASRPQGSYNSPLHF. DNA for the CDR3: TGTGCCAGCAGGCCTCAGGGTTCCTATAATTCACCCCTCCACTTT.

Here the CDR3 DNA reads TGTGCCAGCAGGGTCGGTGGGGGCTCGAACTATGGCTACACCTTC. This codes for CASRVGGGSNYGYTF. This sequence joins TRBV2 and TRBJ1-2, with D maybe TRBD1 (6 bases). V was cut by 6 bases and J by 2 bases, with 16 bases left in between. The CDR3 extends over 15 amino acids. Germline V CDR1 and CDR2: SNHLY, FYNNEI.

The chain joins TRBV5-4 to TRBJ1-4, with D perhaps TRBD1 (5 bases). The CDR3 is made up of 16 amino acids. Trimming took off 4 bases at V and 6 bases at J, with 19 bases between the two ends. Germline V gene sequence: CDR1 SGHNT, CDR2 YYREEE (reference sequence). The CDR3 sequence is CASSAKTAGRDEKLFF. The CDR3 DNA is TGTGCCAGCAGCGCTAAGACGGCAGGGCGGGATGAAAAACTGTTTTTT.